Included here is one T cell receptor beta chain sequence, with context. The target antigen is unknown. The junction does not match germline at one end; this may be a read error. This record belongs to a study of blood T cells in healthy people across ages. Points from the study as a whole: Comparison with aged donors showed that long-lived donors had more naive CD4+ cells and higher diversity. Not knowing donor CMV status may have confounded expanded clonotype changes.

Using a J-beta primer mix together with a sample-barcoded 5' primer, a second PCR was run for about 6 to 11 cycles. MiXCR, applied by TCRdb to the 5' RACE reads, yields one record per CDR3 protein. The table shows roughly 700,000 distinct CDR3 sequences, with just under 25% occurring only once. CDR1 is SGHRS, CDR2 YFSETQ, per germline. The CDR3 length is 13 residues. These data also featured in a second study, about T cells of mothers and their children. That report notes: Within related and unrelated pairs, thymic selection shapes TCR recombination output in a similar way.

The chain employs TRBV5-1 and TRBJ2-3; 8 nucleotides match TRBD1. Input material: blood. This receptor was obtained from a boy aged 5-17 years in good health. CDR3 sequence reads: CVSSPGGADTQYF. DNA for the CDR3: TGCGTCAGCAGCCCAGGGGGCGCGGATACGCAGTATTTT.